The next 19 T cell receptor beta chains were all read from a single sample in a study of Graves' ophthalmopathy and Graves' hyperthyroidism. RNA transcripts were the source from which TCR beta CDR3 regions were amplified. RT-PCR with HTBI primers came first, then second-round multiplex PCR. One entry per CDR3 protein results from TCRdb running MiXCR on the multiplex PCR reads. Of around 1.1 million distinct CDR3 sequences in the sample, about 36% were seen once. The sequenced material came from peripheral blood or thyroid tissue (not recorded which). These receptors were obtained from an adult man with Graves' hyperthyroidism.

This clonotype was counted only a few times. The V gene is TRBV13, the J gene TRBJ2-2; TRBD1 is a possible D gene (6 bases). CDR3 length: 16 residues. Trimming pared 1 base from V and 7 bases from J, leaving 16 bases between. The germline gives CDR1 PRHDT, CDR2 FYEKMQ (reference sequence). CDR3 DNA: TGTGCCAGCAGCTTAGAAGGCTCGGCAGGGGACGGGGAGCTGTTTTTT. Protein product: CASSLEGSAGDGELFF.

This clonotype has ten or more counts. The V gene is TRBV6-5, the J gene TRBJ2-5, with a weak D call TRBD1 (5 bases). The CDR3 is 14 amino acids. Trimming took off 5 bases at V and 1 base at J, with 11 bases between the two ends. In germline, CDR1 is MNHEY, CDR2 SVGAGI. CDR3 amino acids: CASSEDDSQETQYF. The CDR3 region has the DNA TGTGCCAGCAGTGAAGACGACAGCCAAGAGACCCAGTACTTC.

This clonotype was counted a few times. The V call is TRBV7-3, the J call TRBJ2-2; 12 bases agree with TRBD2. This CDR3 has 19 residues. V was pared by 0 bases and J by 0 bases, with 5 bases of the junction left unmatched. Germline values: CDR1 SGHTA, CDR2 FQGTGA. CDR3 sequence reads: CASSLTASGRATNTGELFF. Written as DNA, the CDR3 is TGTGCCAGCAGCTTAACGGCTAGCGGGAGGGCCACGAACACCGGGGAGCTGTTTTTT.

Many counts were recorded for this clonotype. This chain joins TRBV5-1 and TRBJ1-1, with a weak D call TRBD1 (6 bases). This CDR3 has 16 amino acids. CDR1 and CDR2 (germline): SGHRS, YFSETQ. V was cut by 9 bases and J by 1 base, with 22 bases left in between. The CDR3 nucleotides are TGCGCCACCAAAGGTGGCGTGACAGGAGAGAACACTGAAGCTTTCTTT. Translated, it gives CATKGGVTGENTEAFF.

The J gene is TRBJ1-4, the V gene TRBV4-3; TRBD1 matches 7 bases. CDR1 and CDR2 from the germline V gene are LGHNA and YSLEER. The CDR3 loop spans 17 amino acids. V gave up 4 bases and J gave up 6 bases; unmatched junction bases: 14. Written as DNA, the CDR3 is TGCGCCAGCAGCCGACAGGGAATCTTTGGTATGGATGAAAAACTGTTTTTT. Protein product: CASSRQGIFGMDEKLFF.

Comments on this clonotype: At one end, the junction sequence differs from germline, possibly due to a read error. The chain combines TRBV7-8 with TRBJ1-1; D is ambiguous. This CDR3 has 14 amino acids. CDR1 SGHVS and CDR2 FQNEAQ come from the germline V gene. The CDR3: CASSPGLAVTEASF. For the CDR3, the DNA is TGTGCCAGCAGCCCTGGACTAGCGGTAACTGAAGCTTCCTTT. Looking up the rest from reference TRBV7-8 and TRBJ1-1 gives the full variable domain: GAGVSQSPRYKVAKRGQDVALRCDPISGHVSLFWYQQALGQGPEFLTYFQNEAQLDKSGLPSDRFFAERPEGSVSTLKIQRTQQEDSAVYLCASSPGLAVTEASFGQGTRLTVV.

The chain has TRBV3-1 and TRBJ2-5, with D possibly matching TRBD1 (6 bases). The CDR3 runs to 13 residues. With 2 bases removed from V and 3 bases from J, the gap between germline ends came to 7 bases. Per the germline V gene, CDR1 is LGHDT and CDR2 is YNNKEL (reference sequence). CDR3 sequence: CASSQRDKETQYF. CDR3 bases: TGTGCCAGCAGCCAACGGGACAAAGAGACCCAGTACTTC.

The V and J genes are TRBV20-1 and TRBJ2-3, with unresolved D. From germline, CDR1 is DFQATT and CDR2 SNEGSKA (reference sequence). The V end was cut by 3 bases, the J end by 6 bases, with 7 bases between. This CDR3 is 11 amino acids long. CDR3 sequence reads: CSASGHDTQYF. DNA for the CDR3: TGCAGTGCTAGTGGGCACGATACGCAGTATTTT.

As for this clonotype: A read error may produce the germline difference seen at one junction end. V and J are TRBV7-2 and TRBJ1-2; unclear D gene. CDR1 SGHTA and CDR2 FQGNSA come from the germline V gene. The CDR3 length is 14 residues. In nucleotides, the CDR3 is TGTGCCAGCAGCGTCACTAACGGGGAATATGGCCACACCTTC. It specifies CASSVTNGEYGHTF.

This clonotype came up many times. J is TRBJ2-5 and V is TRBV2; 7 bases agree with TRBD1. The CDR3 runs 13 residues. The trim removed 7 bases at V and 4 bases at J, leaving 6 bases unmatched. Germline CDR1 and CDR2: SNHLY and FYNNEI. This CDR3 reads CASTDRVGETQYF. In DNA, the CDR3 is TGTGCCAGCACTGACAGGGTCGGAGAGACCCAGTACTTC.

This clonotype was counted at least ten times. This chain uses TRBV11-2 with TRBJ2-7; D gene uncertain. CDR1 SGHAT and CDR2 FQNNGV come from the germline V gene. The CDR3 totals 14 residues. V lost 7 bases, J lost 2 bases, and 15 bases lay in between. CDR3 DNA: TGTGCCAGCACAGGTTCCCGTAATACCTACGAGCAGTACTTC. It codes for CASTGSRNTYEQYF.

There are a few counts of this clonotype. V is TRBV27 and J is TRBJ2-7; 9 bases fit TRBD2. After removal of 8 bases from V and 3 bases from J, the junction contained 8 bases not matched to a gene. Germline-derived CDR1 and CDR2 are MNHEY and SMNVEV (reference sequence). The CDR3 is 14 residues long. In DNA, the CDR3 is TGTGCCAGCTCGGGGACTAGCTCCCGCTACGAGCAGTACTTC. Protein product: CASSGTSSRYEQYF.

J is TRBJ1-1 and V is TRBV29-1, with 7 bases lining up with TRBD1. J gave up 3 bases and V 1 base, and 5 bases lay outside the gene matches. This CDR3 has 14 residues. From germline, CDR1 is SQVTM and CDR2 ANQGSEA. In DNA, the CDR3 is TGCAGCGTTGAAGGGGTCACAGGGGACACTGAAGCTTTCTTT. Amino acids: CSVEGVTGDTEAFF.

The chain combines TRBV4-3 with TRBJ2-7, with D hard to call. This CDR3 spans 15 amino acids. V was cut by 0 bases and J by 2 bases, with 11 bases left in between. The V gene's germline CDR1 is LGHNA and CDR2 YSLEER. CDR3: CASSQDVAAPYEQYF. CDR3 DNA sequence: TGCGCCAGCAGCCAAGATGTGGCGGCTCCCTACGAGCAGTACTTC.

This chain joins TRBV12-3 or TRBV12-4 and TRBJ2-6; TRBD1 matches 9 bases. Trimming removed 6 bases from V and 0 bases from J; junction bases left unmatched: 3. This CDR3 is 16 amino acids long. CDR3 nucleotide sequence: TGTGCCAGCAGACAGGGGGCGAACTCTGGGGCCAACGTCCTGACTTTC. It is translated as CASRQGANSGANVLTF.

The chain uses TRBV20-1 and TRBJ2-5, with unresolved D. Germline-derived CDR1 and CDR2 are DFQATT and SNEGSKA (reference sequence). The CDR3 is 14 amino acids. V lost 6 bases and J lost 3, with 17 bases in between. The CDR3 loop is CSASKGGPKETQYF. The CDR3 bases are TGCAGTGCCAGCAAGGGCGGCCCAAAAGAGACCCAGTACTTC.

This clonotype was observed at least ten times. V and J are TRBV25-1 and TRBJ1-2; the match to TRBD1 covers 11 bases. The CDR3 runs 13 residues. V dropped 7 bases and J dropped 8; count of bases not matched to a gene: 6. Germline CDR1 reads MGHDK; CDR2 reads SYGVNS. The chain's CDR3 is CASKDRGLEGYTF. CDR3 in DNA: TGTGCCAGCAAGGACAGGGGGCTAGAGGGCTACACCTTC.

As to this clonotype: A junction boundary mismatches the germline segment, possibly from a read error. The chain is built from TRBV19 and TRBJ2-6; D may be TRBD1 (6 bases). This CDR3 contains 13 residues. Germline lookup yields CDR1 LNHDA and CDR2 SQIVND (reference sequence). CDR3 residues: CASSVGALNTEAF. CDR3 in DNA: TGTGCCAGCAGCGTGGGGGCTCTGAACACTGAAGCTTTC.

This clonotype was counted ten times or more. The chain couples TRBV10-2 to TRBJ2-5; D not certain. CDR3 size: 14 residues. V was cut by 6 bases and J by 2 bases, with 13 bases left in between. Germline CDR1 reads WSHSY; CDR2 reads SAAADI. The CDR3 loop reads CASSHSSFQETQYF. Here the CDR3 DNA reads TGCGCCAGCAGCCACAGTAGCTTTCAAGAGACCCAGTACTTC.